This T cell receptor (beta chain) stems from a study of T-cell reconstitution after alpha-beta-depleted transplantation in children. Preparation of the TCRbeta library was carried out with unique molecular identifiers. TCRdb reanalysed the PCR reads using MiXCR and keeps one entry per CDR3 protein. The sample carries about 500,000 distinct CDR3 sequences, less than 35% recorded once. In germline, CDR1 is KGHSH, CDR2 LQKENI. This CDR3 is 15 amino acids long. V shed 6 bases and J shed 0 bases, with 11 bases lying between them. The source material was PBMCs from the stem cell graft donor, sampled from the stem cell graft. This receptor was taken from a human donor who donated a stem cell graft to a child with aplastic anemia. This chain joins TRBV18 and TRBJ1-4; D is uncertain. CDR3 region: CASSPLTATNEKLFF. In DNA, the CDR3 is TGTGCCAGCTCCCCCCTCACAGCAACTAATGAAAAACTGTTTTTT.